This TCR beta chain emerged from a study of PD-1 blockade in classical Hodgkin lymphoma. Study-wide points: Healthy donors were reported to have higher baseline TCR diversity than newly diagnosed patients.

This clone was counted once. Its cognate antigen is unknown. Germline V gene sequence: CDR1 MNHNS, CDR2 SASEGT. The CDR3 totals 13 residues. Deletions cut 7 bases from V and 3 bases from J, with 10 bases between. TCRdb's table, derived via immunoSEQ multiplex PCR, lists solely in-frame clones and lacks some. The table records about 60,000 clones, roughly nine tenths of them present only once. All trial patients relapsed after autologous stem cell transplantation. This chain uses TRBV6-1 with TRBJ2-1; tentative D call: TRBD2 (5 bases). The material was peripheral blood mononuclear cells (PBMCs), obtained at baseline. The clonotype comes from a human donor with classical Hodgkin lymphoma. CDR3 sequence: CASNDYLYNEQFF. For the CDR3, the DNA is TGTGCCAGCAATGACTACCTCTACAATGAGCAGTTCTTC.